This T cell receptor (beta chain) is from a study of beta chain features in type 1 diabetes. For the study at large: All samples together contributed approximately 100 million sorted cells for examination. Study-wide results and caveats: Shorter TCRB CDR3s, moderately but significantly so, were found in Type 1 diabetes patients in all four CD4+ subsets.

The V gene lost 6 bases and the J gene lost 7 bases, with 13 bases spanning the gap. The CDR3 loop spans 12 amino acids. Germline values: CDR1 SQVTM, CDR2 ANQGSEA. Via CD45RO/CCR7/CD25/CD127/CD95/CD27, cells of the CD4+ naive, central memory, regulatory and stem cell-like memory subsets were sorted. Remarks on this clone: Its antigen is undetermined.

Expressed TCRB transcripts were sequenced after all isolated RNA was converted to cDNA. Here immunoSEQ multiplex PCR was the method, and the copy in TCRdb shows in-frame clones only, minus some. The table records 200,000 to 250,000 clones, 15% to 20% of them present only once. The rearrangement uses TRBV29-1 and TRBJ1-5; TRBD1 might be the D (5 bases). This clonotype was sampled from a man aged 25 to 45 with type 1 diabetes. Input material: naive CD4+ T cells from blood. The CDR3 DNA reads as TGCAGCGTCAGAGGACACTTCCAGCCCCAGCATTTT. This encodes CSVRGHFQPQHF.